The 8 T cell receptor beta chains in this list originate from one sample, sequenced in a study of metastatic and nonmetastatic thyroid tumors. TCRdb re-called the PCR reads through MiXCR. The table shows some 21,000 clones, with 20% to 30% occurring only once. Each patient went into thyroid surgery without having received any treatment. The sample was tumor tissue. Every receptor here comes from a female donor with papillary thyroid cancer or a benign thyroid nodule (not recorded which). Some clones in this sample may be carry-over from other donors' samples.

By sample fraction, this clone is medium-sized. The rearrangement uses TRBV7-3 and TRBJ2-6; D is undetermined. The V end was cut by 3 bases, the J end by 0 bases, with 6 bases between. Germline V gene lookup returns CDR1 SGHTA and CDR2 FQGTGA. CDR3 size: 15 residues. The CDR3 spells CASSFGISGANVLTF. CDR3 nucleotides: TGTGCCAGCAGCTTTGGCATCTCTGGGGCCAACGTCCTGACTTTC.

This clone was observed many times. DNA of the CDR3: TGTGCCAGCAGCTTAGTCCAAGAGACCCAGTACTTC. Its protein product is CASSLVQETQYF. The J gene is TRBJ2-5, the V gene TRBV11-1; D is ambiguous. The CDR3 has 12 amino acids. Germline CDR1 SGHAT, CDR2 FQDESV (reference sequence). V lost 1 base and J 1 base, leaving 1 base between the germline ends. Filled out from reference TRBV11-1 and TRBJ2-5, the complete variable domain reads EAEVAQSPRYKITEKSQAVAFWCDPISGHATLYWYRQILGQGPELLVQFQDESVVDDSQLPKDRFSAERLKGVDSTLKIQPAELGDSAMYLCASSLVQETQYFGPGTRLLVL.

This clone was detected only once. The rearrangement uses TRBV11-3 and TRBJ2-3; D may be TRBD1 (5 bases). Trimming stripped 2 bases from V and 2 bases from J, with 11 bases between. Germline CDR1 reads SGHNT; CDR2 reads YENEEA. The length of the CDR3 is 15 residues. CDR3: CASSLPRTTTDTQYF. CDR3 nucleotide sequence: TGTGCCAGCAGCTTACCCCGGACAACCACAGATACGCAGTATTTT.

This clone is medium-sized in the sample. The chain employs TRBV6-1 and TRBJ2-3; 7 positions agree with TRBD2. Unmatched junction bases numbered 21, after V lost 3 bases and J lost 6 bases. The germline V gene encodes CDR1 MNHNS and CDR2 SASEGT. This CDR3 has 19 amino acids. The CDR3: CASSESHRRLALGPDTQYF. The CDR3 bases are TGTGCCAGCAGTGAGAGCCACCGGAGACTAGCCCTCGGCCCGGATACGCAGTATTTT.

This clone has more than one count but fewer than ten. A single base separates this from a much larger clone, so it may be a read error. The genes are TRBV12-5 and TRBJ1-5; D is perhaps TRBD1 (5 bases). V was trimmed by 7 bases and J by 6 bases, leaving 28 bases between them. This CDR3 contains 18 residues. Germline values: CDR1 LGHNT, CDR2 FRNRAP. The CDR3 spells CASEKDIFVIVVTQPQHF. DNA for the CDR3: TGTGCTAGTGAGAAGGACATCTTTGTGATTGTGGTAACTCAGCCCCAGCATTTT.

Many counts were recorded for this clone. This chain joins TRBV3-1 and TRBJ1-1; 8 bases map to TRBD1. The CDR3 is made up of 16 amino acids. Unmatched junction bases numbered 10, after V lost 2 bases and J lost 5 bases. Germline V gives CDR1 LGHDT, CDR2 YNNKEL (reference sequence). The CDR3 is CASSQSLQGVRTEAFF. The CDR3 region has the DNA TGTGCCAGCAGCCAATCCCTACAGGGGGTCCGGACTGAAGCTTTCTTT.

This clone was observed many times. Compared with germline, one end of the junction differs, possibly owing to a read error. The chain joins TRBV7-7 to TRBJ2-5; unclear D gene. The CDR3 contains 11 residues. Germline V lookup: CDR1 SSHAT, CDR2 FNYEAQ (reference sequence). CDR3 sequence reads: CASSCQETQYF. In DNA, the CDR3 is TGTGCTAGCAGCTGTCAAGAGACCCAGTACTTC.

The DNA of the CDR3 is TGCAGTGCTAGAGATGGGAGCGGTCACAATGAGCAGTTCTTC. Amino acid sequence: CSARDGSGHNEQFF. V gene TRBV20-1 combines with J gene TRBJ2-1; D is perhaps TRBD2 (5 bases). Trimming shortened V by 0 bases and J by 5 bases, and 11 bases separated the two germline ends. The V gene's germline CDR1 is DFQATT and CDR2 SNEGSKA (reference sequence). The CDR3 is 14 residues long.